This T cell receptor beta chain was identified in a study of blood T cell repertoires in COVID-19. The ends lost 4 bases at V and 5 bases at J; junction bases unmatched: 0. This CDR3 is 14 amino acids long. Germline CDR1 is SGHVS and CDR2 is FQNEAQ. Clones were sequenced by immunoSEQ multiplex PCR, and TCRdb holds only the in-frame ones, with some missing. The table lists 200,000 to 250,000 clones, approximately 90% of them singletons. In terms of age and location, participants ranged from about 18 to 89 years and lived in around 22 US areas. The TCR originated in a young woman who had recovered from COVID-19. The chain couples TRBV7-8 to TRBJ2-1, with 12 nucleotides matching TRBD2. The sequenced sample consisted of PBMCs or T cells enriched from blood (not recorded which). The CDR3 is CASSSSGGDNEQFF. The DNA of the CDR3 is TGTGCCAGCAGCTCTAGCGGGGGGGACAATGAGCAGTTCTTC. Complete variable domain (other parts from reference TRBV7-8 and TRBJ2-1): GAGVSQSPRYKVAKRGQDVALRCDPISGHVSLFWYQQALGQGPEFLTYFQNEAQLDKSGLPSDRFFAERPEGSVSTLKIQRTQQEDSAVYLCASSSSGGDNEQFFGPGTRLTVL.